These T cell receptor beta chains were read from a single sample in a study of shared clonotypes between healthy human individuals. TCRdb keeps only in-frame clones here, not all; method: immunoSEQ multiplex PCR. The sample has approximately 640,000 clones; 55% to 75% are singletons. The specimen was memory CD4+ T cells sorted from blood. The receptors here all came from a woman in her thirties in good health. Each CDR3 is given with its conserved first and last residue. A D gene is named only where the DNA matches it firmly. Size is stated for part of the rows, as once, few or many counts, or as a class when the clone is expanded.

. TRBJ2-7 . TRBV5-5 13 TGTGCCAGCAGCTTGGGGTCCACCTACGAGCAGTACTTC CASSLGSTYEQYF
. TRBJ2-7 . TRBV7-6 17 TGTGCCAGCAGCCGAGGGTCCGGGAGACAGAAGGGCTACGAGCAGTACTTC CASSRGSGRQKGYEQYF
. TRBJ2-2 . TRBV30 14 TGTGCCTGGAAGACAGGTGCGAACACCGGGGAGCTGTTTTTT CAWKTGANTGELFF
. TRBJ2-3 once TRBV11-2 13 TGTGCCAGCAGCTTAGGTCAGTCAGATACGCAGTATTTT CASSLGQSDTQYF
. TRBJ2-2 . TRBV19 17 TGTGCCAGTAGCGGGGGTGGCCAGGCTCGAGGCACCGGGGAGCTGTTTTTT CASSGGGQARGTGELFF
TRBD1 TRBJ1-4 . TRBV28 14 TGTGCCAGCAGTTTCGGGACAGACAATGAAAAACTGTTTTTT CASSFGTDNEKLFF
. TRBJ1-4 . TRBV14 15 TGTGCCAGCAGTGCCTACAGGGACCGAGGAGAAAAACTGTTTTTT CASSAYRDRGEKLFF
. TRBJ2-2 . TRBV2 14 TGTGCCAGCGTAACAGGACAAGCTACCGGGGAGCTGTTTTTT CASVTGQATGELFF
. TRBJ2-3 many TRBV7-9 16 TGTGCCAGCAGCACCTCAGGGTCTTTTCGTACAGATACGCAGTATTTT CASSTSGSFRTDTQYF
TRBD2 TRBJ2-1 . TRBV27 16 TGTGCCAGCAGTGCCCGACTAGCGGGAGGGCGGGATGAGCAGTTCTTC CASSARLAGGRDEQFF
TRBD2 TRBJ2-3 . TRBV13 15 TGTGCCAGCAGCCCAGGCGGGGGGAGTGGAGATACGCAGTATTTT CASSPGGGSGDTQYF
. TRBJ2-1 . TRBV7-7 14 TGTGCCAGCAGCCTCACCCGGACTTCCAATGAGCAGTTCTTC CASSLTRTSNEQFF
TRBD2 TRBJ2-7 . TRBV27 17 TGTGCCAGCAGTCCTTCTTTAGCGGGAGGCCAGGGGTTTGAGCAGTACTTC CASSPSLAGGQGFEQYF
TRBD1 TRBJ1-4 . TRBV7-9 14 TGTGCCAGCAGTGGGGGACAGGGGTCTAGAAAACTGTTTTTT CASSGGQGSRKLFF
. TRBJ2-1 . TRBV13 15 TGTGCCAGCAGCTTAACGGGATGGTCCTACAATGAGCAGTTCTTC CASSLTGWSYNEQFF
. TRBJ2-3 once TRBV28 14 TGTGCCAGCAGTTTCCTGCGCGTGACAGATACGCAGTATTTT CASSFLRVTDTQYF
TRBD2 TRBJ2-4 . TRBV14 17 TGTGCCAGCAGCCAAGGGGGACTAGCGGATACCAAAAACATTCAGTACTTC CASSQGGLADTKNIQYF
. TRBJ2-7 . TRBV5-4 14 TGTGCCAGCAGCTTGGCGGGAGTGGCCTACGAGCAGTACTTC CASSLAGVAYEQYF
. TRBJ1-5 few TRBV19 14 TGTGCCAGTAGTATTAGGTCGAGCAATCAGCCCCAGCATTTT CASSIRSSNQPQHF
. TRBJ2-5 . TRBV5-1 14 TGCGCCAGTGGGGGCGGAAGAGGGGCAGAGACCCAGTACTTC CASGGGRGAETQYF
. TRBJ1-1 . TRBV6-5 14 TGTGCCAGCAGTTACGGGGACATGAACACTGAAGCTTTCTTT CASSYGDMNTEAFF
. TRBJ2-7 once TRBV4-1 14 TGCGCCAGCAGCCGGGATCCGGGGCCCTACGAGCAGTACTTC CASSRDPGPYEQYF
. TRBJ2-3 . TRBV30 14 TGTGCCTGGAGTCCGGGACGGCGCTCAGATACGCAGTATTTT CAWSPGRRSDTQYF
. TRBJ2-7 once TRBV18 13 TGTGCCAGCTCCCAAGAGACTAGTAGGGAGCAATACTTC CASSQETSREQYF
. TRBJ2-5 few TRBV15 15 TGTGCCACCAGCAGAGATAGGGGCCGGGGAGAGACCCAGTACTTC CATSRDRGRGETQYF
TRBD1 TRBJ2-7 . TRBV18 15 TGTGCCAGCTCACCGACGGGACAGGCGACCTACGAGCAGTACTTC CASSPTGQATYEQYF
. TRBJ1-1 many TRBV7-9 14 TGTGCCAGCAGCCAAACACAGATGAACACTGAAGCTTTCTTT CASSQTQMNTEAFF
. TRBJ2-2 many TRBV19 14 TGTGCCAGTAGTTTCTCCCGGGAAAGCAGGGAGCTGTTTTTT CASSFSRESRELFF
. TRBJ1-5 . TRBV28 14 TGTGCCACCAACGATAGGGGGGCGCGTCAGCCCCAGCATTTT CATNDRGARQPQHF
TRBD2 TRBJ2-1 . TRBV6-1 15 TGTGCCAGCAGTCTCCGAGCGGGAGGCCCCGATGAGCAGTTCTTC CASSLRAGGPDEQFF
TRBD2 TRBJ2-7 . TRBV7-2 15 TGTGCCAGCAGCCTCCCCAGCGGGAGTATCTACGAGCAGTACTTC CASSLPSGSIYEQYF
TRBD1 TRBJ2-1 . TRBV5-4 14 TGTGCCAGCAGCTTAGGGACAGGGAGGGATGAGCAGTTCTTC CASSLGTGRDEQFF
TRBD1 TRBJ1-1 . TRBV5-1 15 TGCGCCAGCAGCTTGCGAGGACAGGGGAACACTGAAGCTTTCTTT CASSLRGQGNTEAFF